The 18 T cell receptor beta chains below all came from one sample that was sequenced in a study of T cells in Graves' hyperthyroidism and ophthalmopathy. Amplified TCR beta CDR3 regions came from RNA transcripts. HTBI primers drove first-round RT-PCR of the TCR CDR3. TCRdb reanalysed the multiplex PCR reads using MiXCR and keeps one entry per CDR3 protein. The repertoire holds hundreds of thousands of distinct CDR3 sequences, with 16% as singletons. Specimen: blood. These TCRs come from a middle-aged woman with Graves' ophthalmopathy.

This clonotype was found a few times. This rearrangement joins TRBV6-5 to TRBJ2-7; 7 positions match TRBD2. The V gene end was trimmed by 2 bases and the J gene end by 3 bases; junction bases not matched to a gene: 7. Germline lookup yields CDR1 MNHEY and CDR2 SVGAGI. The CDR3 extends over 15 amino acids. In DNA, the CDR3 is TGTGCCAGCAGTTACAGGGCGGGAGAAAACTACGAGCAGTACTTC. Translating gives CASSYRAGENYEQYF.

This CDR3 reads CASRASGRTDTQYF. The CDR3 nucleotides are TGTGCCAGCAGGGCTAGCGGGAGAACAGATACGCAGTATTTT. This chain links TRBV6-1 with TRBJ2-3; 10 bases fit TRBD2. Germline lookup yields CDR1 MNHNS and CDR2 SASEGT. This CDR3 is 14 amino acids long. Unmatched junction bases numbered 3, after V lost 6 bases and J lost 3 bases.

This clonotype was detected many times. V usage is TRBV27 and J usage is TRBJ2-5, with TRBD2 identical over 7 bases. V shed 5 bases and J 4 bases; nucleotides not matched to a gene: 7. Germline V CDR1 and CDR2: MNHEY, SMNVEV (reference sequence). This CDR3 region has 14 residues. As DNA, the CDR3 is TGTGCCAGCAGTCCGTCGGCTAGCGGAGAGACCCAGTACTTC. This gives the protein CASSPSASGETQYF.

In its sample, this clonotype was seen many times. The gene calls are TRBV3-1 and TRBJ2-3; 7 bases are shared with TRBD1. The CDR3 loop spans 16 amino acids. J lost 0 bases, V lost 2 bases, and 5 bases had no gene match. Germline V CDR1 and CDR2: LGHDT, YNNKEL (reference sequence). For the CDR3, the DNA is TGTGCCAGCAGCCAATCGGGGACAGCTAGCACAGATACGCAGTATTTT. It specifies CASSQSGTASTDTQYF.

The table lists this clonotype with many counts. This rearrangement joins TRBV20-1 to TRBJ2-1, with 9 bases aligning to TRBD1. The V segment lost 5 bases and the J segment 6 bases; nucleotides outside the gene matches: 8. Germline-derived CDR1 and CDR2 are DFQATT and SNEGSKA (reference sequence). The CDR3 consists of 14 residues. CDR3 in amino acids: CSAPRDRVGNEQFF. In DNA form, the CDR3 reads TGCAGTGCTCCCCGGGACAGGGTGGGCAATGAGCAGTTCTTC.

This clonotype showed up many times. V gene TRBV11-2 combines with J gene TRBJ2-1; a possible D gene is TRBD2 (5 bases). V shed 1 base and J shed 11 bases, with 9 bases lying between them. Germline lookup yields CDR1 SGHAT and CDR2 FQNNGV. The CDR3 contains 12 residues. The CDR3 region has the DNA TGTGCCAGCAGCTTAGGAGGACTTCAGCAGTTCTTC. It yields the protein CASSLGGLQQFF.

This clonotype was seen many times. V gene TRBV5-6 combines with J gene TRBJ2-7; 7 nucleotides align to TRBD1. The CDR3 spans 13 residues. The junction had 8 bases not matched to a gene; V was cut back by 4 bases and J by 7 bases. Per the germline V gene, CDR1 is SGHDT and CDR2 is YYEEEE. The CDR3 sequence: CASSQDRSGEQYF. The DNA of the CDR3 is TGTGCCAGCAGCCAGGACAGGTCGGGGGAGCAGTACTTC.

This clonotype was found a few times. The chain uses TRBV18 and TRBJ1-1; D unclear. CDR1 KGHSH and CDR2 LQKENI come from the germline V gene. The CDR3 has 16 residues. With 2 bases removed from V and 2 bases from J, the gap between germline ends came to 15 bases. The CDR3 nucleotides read TGTGCCAGCTCACCATTTCGGGGTAAGGGAAACACTGAAGCTTTCTTT. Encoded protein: CASSPFRGKGNTEAFF.

The CDR3 reads CASSLGDRYNEQFF. The CDR3 DNA follows: TGCGCCAGCAGCTTAGGGGACCGGTACAATGAGCAGTTCTTC. The V gene is TRBV5-1, the J gene TRBJ2-1; D could derive from TRBD1 or TRBD2 (5 bases each). Germline V CDR1 and CDR2: SGHRS, YFSETQ. Trimming took 2 bases from V and 4 from J, leaving 10 bases between them. The length of the CDR3 is 14 residues. The whole variable domain, filled in from reference TRBV5-1 and TRBJ2-1, reads KAGVTQTPRYLIKTRGQQVTLSCSPISGHRSVSWYQQTPGQGLQFLFEYFSETQRNKGNFPGRFSGRQFSNSRSEMNVSTLELGDSALYLCASSLGDRYNEQFFGPGTRLTVL.

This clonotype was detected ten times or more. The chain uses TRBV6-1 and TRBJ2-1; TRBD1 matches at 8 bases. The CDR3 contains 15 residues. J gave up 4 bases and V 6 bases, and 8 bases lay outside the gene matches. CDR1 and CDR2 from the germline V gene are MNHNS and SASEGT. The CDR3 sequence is CASSDGQGRYNEQFF. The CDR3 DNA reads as TGTGCCAGCAGCGACGGACAGGGAAGGTACAATGAGCAGTTCTTC.

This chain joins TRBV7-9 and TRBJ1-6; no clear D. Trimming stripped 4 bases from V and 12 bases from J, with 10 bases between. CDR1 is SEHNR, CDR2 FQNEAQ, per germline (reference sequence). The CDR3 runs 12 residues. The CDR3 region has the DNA TGTGCCAGCAGCTCCTCTTTCCTACCCCTCCACTTT. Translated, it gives CASSSSFLPLHF.

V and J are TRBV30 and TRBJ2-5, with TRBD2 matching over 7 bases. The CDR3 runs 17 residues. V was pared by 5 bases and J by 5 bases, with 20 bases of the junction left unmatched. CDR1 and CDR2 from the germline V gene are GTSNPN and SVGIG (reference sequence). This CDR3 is CAWEGMGLRGMGETQYF. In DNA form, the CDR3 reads TGTGCCTGGGAGGGCATGGGACTAAGGGGAATGGGGGAGACCCAGTACTTC.

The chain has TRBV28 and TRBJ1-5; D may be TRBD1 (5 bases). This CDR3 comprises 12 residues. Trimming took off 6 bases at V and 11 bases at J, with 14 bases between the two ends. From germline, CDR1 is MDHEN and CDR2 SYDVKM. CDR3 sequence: CASRTLRGAQHF. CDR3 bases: TGTGCCAGCAGAACCCTCCGGGGGGCCCAGCATTTT.

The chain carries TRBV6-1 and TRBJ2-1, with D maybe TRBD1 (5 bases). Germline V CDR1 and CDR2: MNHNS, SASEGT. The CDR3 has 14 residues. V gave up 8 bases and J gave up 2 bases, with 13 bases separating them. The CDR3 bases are TGTGCCAGCCTGGGGCCAGTCACCTACAATGAGCAGTTCTTC. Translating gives CASLGPVTYNEQFF.

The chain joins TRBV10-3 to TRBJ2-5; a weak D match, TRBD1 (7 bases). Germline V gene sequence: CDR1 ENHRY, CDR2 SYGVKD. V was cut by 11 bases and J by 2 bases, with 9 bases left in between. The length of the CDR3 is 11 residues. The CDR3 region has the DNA TGTGCCGCGGGACAGCAAGAGACCCAGTACTTC. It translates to CAAGQQETQYF.

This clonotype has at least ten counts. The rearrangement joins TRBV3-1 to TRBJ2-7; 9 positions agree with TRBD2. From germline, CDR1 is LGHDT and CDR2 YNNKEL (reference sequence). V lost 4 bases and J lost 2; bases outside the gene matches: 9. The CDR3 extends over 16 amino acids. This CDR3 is CASSPVSGSEPYEQYF. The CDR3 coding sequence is TGTGCCAGCAGCCCTGTTAGCGGGAGTGAGCCCTACGAGCAGTACTTC.

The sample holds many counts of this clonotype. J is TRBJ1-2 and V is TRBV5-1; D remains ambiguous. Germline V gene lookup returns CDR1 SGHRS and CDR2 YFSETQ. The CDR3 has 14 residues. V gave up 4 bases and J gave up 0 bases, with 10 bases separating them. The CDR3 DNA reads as TGCGCCAGCAGCCCGGTGAATACTAACTATGGCTACACCTTC. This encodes CASSPVNTNYGYTF.

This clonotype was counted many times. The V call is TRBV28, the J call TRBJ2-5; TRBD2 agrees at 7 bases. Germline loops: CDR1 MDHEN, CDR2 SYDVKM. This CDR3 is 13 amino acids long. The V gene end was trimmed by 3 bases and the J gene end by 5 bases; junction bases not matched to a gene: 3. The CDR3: CASSLGGVETQYF. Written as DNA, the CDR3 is TGTGCCAGCAGTTTGGGAGGGGTCGAGACCCAGTACTTC.